This T cell receptor beta chain stems from a study of blood T cells in healthy people across ages. A second about 6 to 12 cycle PCR used barcoded and J-beta primers. Every sample gave at least 3 million paired-end reads containing CDR3. TCRdb recomputed calls from the 5' RACE reads with MiXCR, one row per CDR3 protein. The sample includes 1 million or so distinct CDR3 sequences, under 45% seen only once; the top ten take approximately 20%. Study-wide results and limits: Since the PBMCs were unsorted, naive and antigen-experienced cells could not be conclusively compared. Among T cells, TCR beta diversity per million cells dropped roughly linearly as age rose. More naive CD4+ cells and higher diversity marked long-lived donors relative to aged donors.

Per germline, CDR1 MNHEY and CDR2 SMNVEV (reference sequence). This CDR3 spans 14 amino acids. The V end was cut by 5 bases, the J end by 5 bases, with 15 bases between. A few counts support this clonotype. Its antigen is not identified. The chain links TRBV27 to TRBJ2-5; the D is unclear. This TCR was recovered from a woman aged 60-75 years in good health. The specimen was blood. The CDR3 region is CASSPRLDAETQYF. Written as DNA, the CDR3 is TGTGCCAGCAGTCCCCGTTTGGATGCGGAGACCCAGTACTTC.